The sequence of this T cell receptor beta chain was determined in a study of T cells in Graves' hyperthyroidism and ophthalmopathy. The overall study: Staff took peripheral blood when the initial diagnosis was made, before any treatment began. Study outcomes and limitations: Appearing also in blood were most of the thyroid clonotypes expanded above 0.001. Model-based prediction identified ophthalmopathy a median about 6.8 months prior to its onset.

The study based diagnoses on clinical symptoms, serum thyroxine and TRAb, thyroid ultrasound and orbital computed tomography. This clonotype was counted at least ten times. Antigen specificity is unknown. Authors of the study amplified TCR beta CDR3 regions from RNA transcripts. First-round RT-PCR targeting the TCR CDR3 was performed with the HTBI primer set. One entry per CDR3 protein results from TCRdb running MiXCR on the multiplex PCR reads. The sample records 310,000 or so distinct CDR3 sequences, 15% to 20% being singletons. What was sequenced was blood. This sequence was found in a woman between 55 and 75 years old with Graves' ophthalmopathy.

CDR3 residues: CASSLLAGANTGELFF. The CDR3 nucleotides are TGTGCCAGCAGCTTGCTAGCGGGGGCGAACACCGGGGAGCTGTTTTTT. This sequence joins TRBV7-9 and TRBJ2-2; 10 bases fit TRBD2. The junction had 1 base not matched to a gene; V was cut back by 3 bases and J by 0 bases. CDR3 size: 16 residues. From germline, CDR1 is SEHNR and CDR2 FQNEAQ (reference sequence).